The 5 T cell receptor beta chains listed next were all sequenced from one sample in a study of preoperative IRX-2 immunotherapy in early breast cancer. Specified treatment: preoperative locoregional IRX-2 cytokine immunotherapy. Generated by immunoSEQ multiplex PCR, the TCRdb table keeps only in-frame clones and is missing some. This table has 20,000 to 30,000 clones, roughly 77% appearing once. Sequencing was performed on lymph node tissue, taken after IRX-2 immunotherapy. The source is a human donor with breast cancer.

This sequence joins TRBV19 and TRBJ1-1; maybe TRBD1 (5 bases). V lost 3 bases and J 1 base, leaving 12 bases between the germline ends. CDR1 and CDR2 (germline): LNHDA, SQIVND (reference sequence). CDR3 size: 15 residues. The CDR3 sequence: CASSMPGGWNTEAFF. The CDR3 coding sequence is TGTGCCAGTAGTATGCCGGGGGGTTGGAACACTGAAGCTTTCTTT.

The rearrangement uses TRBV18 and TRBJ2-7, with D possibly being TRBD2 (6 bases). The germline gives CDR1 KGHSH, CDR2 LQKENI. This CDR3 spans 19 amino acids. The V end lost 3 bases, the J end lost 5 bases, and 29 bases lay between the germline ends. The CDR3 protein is CASSPGAQGFGAGLDEQYF. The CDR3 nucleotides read TGTGCCAGCTCACCTGGGGCTCAGGGTTTCGGCGCGGGACTGGACGAGCAGTACTTC. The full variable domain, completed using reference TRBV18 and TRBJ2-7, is NAGVMQNPRHLVRRRGQEARLRCSPMKGHSHVYWYRQLPEEGLKFMVYLQKENIIDESGMPKERFSAEFPKEGPSILRIQQVVRGDSAAYFCASSPGAQGFGAGLDEQYFGPGTRLTVT.

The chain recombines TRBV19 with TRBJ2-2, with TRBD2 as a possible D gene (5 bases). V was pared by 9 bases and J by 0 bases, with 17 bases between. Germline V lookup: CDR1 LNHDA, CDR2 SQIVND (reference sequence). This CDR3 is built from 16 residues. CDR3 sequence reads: CASQWGAGANTGELFF. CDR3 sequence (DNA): TGTGCCAGCCAATGGGGTGCGGGCGCGAACACCGGGGAGCTGTTTTTT. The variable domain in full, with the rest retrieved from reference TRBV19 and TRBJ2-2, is DGGITQSPKYLFRKEGQNVTLSCEQNLNHDAMYWYRQDPGQGLRLIYYSQIVNDFQKGDIAEGYSVSREKKESFPLTVTSAQKNPTAFYLCASQWGAGANTGELFFGEGSRLTVL.

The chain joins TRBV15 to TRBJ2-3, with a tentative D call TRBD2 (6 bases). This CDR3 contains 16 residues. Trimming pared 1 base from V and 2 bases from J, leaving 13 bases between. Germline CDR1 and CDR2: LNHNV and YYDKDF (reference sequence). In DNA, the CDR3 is TGTGCCACCAGCAGAGGAGGCGGGGCGAACACAGATACGCAGTATTTT. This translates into CATSRGGGANTDTQYF.

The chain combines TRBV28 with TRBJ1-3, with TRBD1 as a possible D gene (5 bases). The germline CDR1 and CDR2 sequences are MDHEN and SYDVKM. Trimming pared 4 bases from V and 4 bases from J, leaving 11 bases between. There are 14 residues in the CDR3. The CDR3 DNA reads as TGTGCCAGCAGTTCTACTGGGGGAGGAAACACCATATATTTT. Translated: CASSSTGGGNTIYF.